This note documents a single T cell receptor (beta chain) sequence. Its antigen is currently unknown. The assay was immunoSEQ multiplex PCR, and TCRdb's table has in-frame clones only and misses some. The repertoire holds fewer than 30,000 clones, with 65% to 85% as singletons. The CDR3 length is 17 residues. Trimming shortened V by 5 bases and J by 4 bases, and 23 bases separated the two germline ends. Germline V gene sequence: CDR1 SEHNR, CDR2 FQNEAQ (reference sequence). This sample was included in a study of T cells in localized non-small cell lung cancer. Study outcomes and limitations: Because sequencing included only one region (of the tumor), heterogeneity remains possible. Overall survival was longer when the density of T cells in the blood was higher. Adjacent lung exhibited a median of approximately 50 among the 100 most abundant tumor clones. Uninvolved adjacent lung showed peak T cell clonality, exceeding tumor.

This rearrangement joins TRBV7-9 to TRBJ1-2, with D perhaps matching TRBD1 (5 bases). The sequence was obtained from a man aged 40-75 years with stage III lung adenocarcinoma. The input for sequencing was peripheral blood mononuclear cells, taken before any cancer treatment. As DNA, the CDR3 is TGTGCCAGCAGCCCGGCCCTGACAGAACGTCGCTCCTATGGCTACACCTTC. Residues: CASSPALTERRSYGYTF.